This TCR beta chain came from a study of shared T cell receptors in the human thymus. Per the germline V gene, CDR1 is MDHEN and CDR2 is SYDVKM. The CDR3 consists of 15 residues. V shed 4 bases and J shed 4 bases, with 17 bases lying between them. Data came from immunoSEQ multiplex PCR; TCRdb stores just in-frame clones and leaves some out. The profile covers around 730,000 clones, with 80% to 90% appearing a single time and roughly 0.01% taken by the ten largest. The data were also submitted as part of a second study, on human thymus T cells. From that report: Infants served as donors; they were healthy and Finnish and were having corrective surgery for congenital heart defects. Resected material from corrective heart surgery provided the thymus tissue analysed. It looked as if thymic and blood repertoires used V and J genes in a biased way. The related literature has documented a marked overlap of thymic repertoires among unrelated individuals.

The sequence was obtained from a girl under two years old with a congenital heart defect. Source material: thymocytes. The chain links TRBV28 to TRBJ2-7, with D tentatively TRBD1 (5 bases). DNA of the CDR3: TGTGCCAGCAGTTCTTGGACGACAGAATCATACGAGCAGTACTTC. It specifies CASSSWTTESYEQYF.